This entry lists 11 T cell receptor beta chains sequenced from one sample in a study of blood T cell repertoires in COVID-19. Only in-frame clones appear in the TCRdb table, and some are missing; sequencing was by immunoSEQ multiplex PCR. The sample lists roughly 42,000 clones, roughly nine tenths seen once, with around 4.5% in the top ten. Sequencing was carried out using peripheral blood. The receptors originated from a man aged 55 to 70 with acute or convalescent COVID-19.

The chain has TRBV7-9 and TRBJ2-2; D possibly corresponds to TRBD1 (6 bases). Germline V gene sequence: CDR1 SEHNR, CDR2 FQNEAQ (reference sequence). V was pared by 5 bases and J by 3 bases, with 16 bases between. There are 16 residues in the CDR3. CDR3 sequence: CASSHLRGFYTGELFF. In DNA, the CDR3 is TGTGCCAGCAGCCATCTTAGGGGGTTCTACACCGGGGAGCTGTTTTTT.

The CDR3 nucleotides are TGTGCCAGCAGTCCCATCAAAAATTCACCCCTCCACTTT. This encodes CASSPIKNSPLHF. The J gene is TRBJ1-6, the V gene TRBV12-3 or TRBV12-4, with D uncertain. V shed 5 bases and J shed 7 bases, with 9 bases lying between them. This CDR3 spans 13 amino acids.

The chain links TRBV19 to TRBJ1-5; 7 nucleotides line up with TRBD1. This CDR3 comprises 16 residues. Per germline, CDR1 LNHDA and CDR2 SQIVND (reference sequence). J lost 0 bases, V lost 6 bases, and 8 bases had no gene match. The CDR3 spells CASRTIGTASNQPQHF. In DNA form, the CDR3 reads TGTGCCAGTAGGACCATTGGGACAGCTAGCAATCAGCCCCAGCATTTT.

This chain uses TRBV7-2 with TRBJ2-7; D gene unclear. V was shortened by 1 base and J by 2 bases, with 15 bases between the two germline ends. Per the germline V gene, CDR1 is SGHTA and CDR2 is FQGNSA. This CDR3 contains 16 residues. CDR3 coding DNA: TGTGCCAGCAGCTTAGATCAGACACCAAGTACCTACGAGCAGTACTTC. Its translation: CASSLDQTPSTYEQYF.

This clone has only one observation. The chain employs TRBV5-1 and TRBJ2-7; D might be TRBD1 (6 bases). Deletions cut 3 bases from V and 0 bases from J, with 10 bases between. CDR1 is SGHRS, CDR2 YFSETQ, per germline. The CDR3 extends over 14 amino acids. The CDR3 DNA sequence: TGCGCCAGCAGCTCCACAGGGAGCTCCTACGAGCAGTACTTC. Protein sequence: CASSSTGSSYEQYF.

The J gene is TRBJ1-1, the V gene TRBV24-1; D uncertain. V dropped 9 bases and J dropped 3 bases, with 13 bases sitting between them. The germline V gene encodes CDR1 KGHDR and CDR2 SFDVKD. The CDR3 runs to 13 residues. CDR3 sequence (DNA): TGTGCCACCCGGGAGGCCGGGGACACTGAAGCTTTCTTT. Its protein product is CATREAGDTEAFF.

This sequence joins TRBV19 and TRBJ2-3; possibly TRBD2 for D (6 bases). Deletions cut 2 bases from V and 1 base from J, with 13 bases between. CDR3 length: 16 residues. CDR1 LNHDA and CDR2 SQIVND come from the germline V gene (reference sequence). The CDR3 loop is CASSITRRGGTDTQYF. The DNA of the CDR3 is TGTGCCAGTAGTATAACACGGCGGGGAGGCACAGATACGCAGTATTTT.

The genes are TRBV5-1 and TRBJ2-5; D might be TRBD1 (5 bases). Per germline, CDR1 SGHRS and CDR2 YFSETQ. The CDR3 is made up of 14 amino acids. Trimming removed 0 bases at V and 4 bases at J, with 10 bases between. The CDR3 is CASSLAVGRETQYF. In nucleotides, the CDR3 is TGCGCCAGCAGCTTGGCCGTGGGGCGAGAGACCCAGTACTTC.

The chain employs TRBV4-2 and TRBJ1-2; D possibly corresponds to TRBD1 (6 bases). CDR1 and CDR2 from the germline V gene are LGHNA and YNFKEQ. Trimming took off 1 base at V and 3 bases at J, with 9 bases between the two ends. The CDR3 covers 14 residues. The CDR3 nucleotides read TGTGCCAGCAGCCAAGGCAGGGGAGACTATGGCTACACCTTC. It codes for CASSQGRGDYGYTF.

The chain links TRBV9 to TRBJ2-1, with D maybe TRBD2 (6 bases). Germline assignment: CDR1 SGDLS and CDR2 YYNGEE. The V and J ends lost 4 bases and 9 bases respectively, with 14 bases between them. The CDR3 loop spans 13 amino acids. CDR3 bases: TGTGCCAGCAGCCCCGACGGGCGGGGTGAGCAGTTCTTC. Its protein is CASSPDGRGEQFF.

The gene calls are TRBV14 and TRBJ2-1, with D tentatively TRBD1 (5 bases). Trimming cost V 1 base and J 4 bases, with 11 bases left between them. The CDR3 runs 15 residues. Germline V gene data show CDR1 as SGHDN and CDR2 as FVKESK. DNA for the CDR3: TGTGCCAGCAGCCAAGTGCAGGGATCTTACAATGAGCAGTTCTTC. This translates into CASSQVQGSYNEQFF.